The present T cell receptor (beta chain) was sequenced within a study of blood T cell repertoires in COVID-19. Participant age was about 18 to 100 years, and participants resided in roughly 25 US areas. Cohorts were based on clinical histories the participants reported. Trimming cost V 5 bases and J 0 bases, with 13 bases left between them. The germline gives CDR1 KGHDR, CDR2 SFDVKD. The CDR3 extends over 16 amino acids. Some clones are missing from TCRdb's copy, which holds only in-frame ones; the method was immunoSEQ multiplex PCR. The profile covers about 160,000 clones, with around 89% appearing a single time and approximately 6.6% taken by the ten largest.

Specimen: PBMCs or T cells enriched from blood (not recorded which). The clonotype comes from a woman in her 50s who had recovered from COVID-19. The rearrangement joins TRBV24-1 to TRBJ2-1; unclear D gene. The CDR3 DNA reads TGTGCCACCAGTGCCCTCAGTCCAAGCTCCTACAATGAGCAGTTCTTC. It specifies CATSALSPSSYNEQFF.